Listed below are T cell receptor beta chains from one sample, sequenced in a study of control samples from healthy donors and cancer patients. TCRdb's copy holds only in-frame clones and misses some; the assay was immunoSEQ multiplex PCR. Seen here are 70,000 to 95,000 clones, roughly 93% observed once, and the top ten hold around 1.3%. Sequences were obtained from PBMCs. The source is a woman aged 40 to 50 with lung cancer. CDR3s include the opening cysteine and the closing phenylalanine or tryptophan. Fields, in order: V gene, J gene, D gene, clone size, CDR3 protein, CDR3 DNA. A D gene is named only where the DNA matches it firmly. Rows give clone size only sometimes, using once, few, many, or a class for an expanded clone.

v_gene: TRBV19; j_gene: TRBJ1-1; d_gene: .; abundance: .; CDR3aa: CASSITGMNTEAFF; CDR3nt: TGTGCCAGTAGTATAACAGGTATGAACACTGAAGCTTTCTTT
v_gene: TRBV7-6; j_gene: TRBJ2-3; d_gene: .; abundance: .; CDR3aa: CASSRKGTRTDTQYF; CDR3nt: TGTGCCAGCAGCCGTAAAGGGACGCGCACAGATACGCAGTATTTT
v_gene: TRBV4-1; j_gene: TRBJ1-1; d_gene: TRBD1; abundance: .; CDR3aa: CASRPGQGMNTEAFF; CDR3nt: TGCGCCAGCAGACCCGGACAGGGGATGAACACTGAAGCTTTCTTT
v_gene: TRBV11-2; j_gene: TRBJ1-1; d_gene: .; abundance: .; CDR3aa: CASSLDPGRGGTEAFF; CDR3nt: TGTGCCAGCAGCTTAGATCCGGGTAGGGGAGGGACTGAAGCTTTCTTT
v_gene: TRBV9; j_gene: TRBJ1-1; d_gene: .; abundance: .; CDR3aa: CASSVGYGLLNTEAFF; CDR3nt: TGTGCCAGCAGCGTGGGGTATGGACTCCTGAACACTGAAGCTTTCTTT
v_gene: TRBV27; j_gene: TRBJ2-3; d_gene: TRBD2; abundance: .; CDR3aa: CASSLAGGPVDTQYF; CDR3nt: TGTGCCAGCAGTTTAGCGGGGGGGCCAGTAGATACGCAGTATTTT
v_gene: TRBV19; j_gene: TRBJ1-3; d_gene: TRBD1; abundance: .; CDR3aa: CASSGGTGTAISGNTIYF; CDR3nt: TGTGCCAGTAGTGGGGGGACAGGTACCGCTATATCTGGAAACACCATATATTTT
v_gene: TRBV19; j_gene: TRBJ1-1; d_gene: .; abundance: .; CDR3aa: CASRLERGTEAFF; CDR3nt: TGTGCCAGTAGGCTTGAGAGGGGCACTGAAGCTTTCTTT
v_gene: TRBV19; j_gene: TRBJ2-2; d_gene: .; abundance: .; CDR3aa: CASSITGELFF; CDR3nt: TGTGCCAGTAGTATCACGGGGGAGCTGTTTTTT
v_gene: TRBV5-1; j_gene: TRBJ2-2; d_gene: .; abundance: .; CDR3aa: CASSWDGGSTGELFF; CDR3nt: TGCGCCAGCAGCTGGGACGGTGGGTCCACCGGGGAGCTGTTTTTT
v_gene: TRBV4-1; j_gene: TRBJ2-5; d_gene: TRBD2; abundance: once; CDR3aa: CASSQDQRGGIQTQYF; CDR3nt: TGCGCCAGCAGCCAAGACCAGCGGGGGGGCATTCAGACCCAGTACTTC
v_gene: TRBV14; j_gene: TRBJ2-5; d_gene: .; abundance: once; CDR3aa: CASSPPLQETQYF; CDR3nt: TGTGCCAGCAGCCCCCCGCTCCAAGAGACCCAGTACTTC
v_gene: TRBV2; j_gene: TRBJ1-1; d_gene: .; abundance: .; CDR3aa: CASHIVNTEAFF; CDR3nt: TGTGCCAGCCACATAGTGAACACTGAAGCTTTCTTT
v_gene: TRBV18; j_gene: TRBJ1-3; d_gene: TRBD1; abundance: .; CDR3aa: CASSPLGQLNTIYF; CDR3nt: TGTGCCAGCTCACCATTGGGACAGTTAAACACCATATATTTT
v_gene: TRBV5-8; j_gene: TRBJ1-1; d_gene: .; abundance: .; CDR3aa: CASSFSLRGEPSHTEAFF; CDR3nt: TGTGCCAGCAGCTTCTCCCTCCGGGGCGAACCCTCCCACACTGAAGCTTTCTTT
v_gene: TRBV5-6; j_gene: TRBJ1-5; d_gene: .; abundance: .; CDR3aa: CASSLFTEYSNQPQHF; CDR3nt: TGTGCCAGCAGCTTGTTCACAGAATATAGCAATCAGCCCCAGCATTTT
v_gene: TRBV11-2; j_gene: TRBJ1-2; d_gene: TRBD1; abundance: .; CDR3aa: CASSSLQGSYGYTF; CDR3nt: TGTGCCAGCAGCTCTTTACAGGGGTCATATGGCTACACCTTC
v_gene: TRBV29-1; j_gene: TRBJ1-2; d_gene: .; abundance: .; CDR3aa: CSVGGGEGNYGYTF; CDR3nt: TGCAGCGTTGGGGGTGGGGAGGGTAACTATGGCTACACCTTC
v_gene: TRBV6-5; j_gene: TRBJ2-1; d_gene: .; abundance: .; CDR3aa: CASGLTDQQFF; CDR3nt: TGTGCCAGCGGCTTGACGGACCAGCAGTTCTTC
v_gene: TRBV7-9; j_gene: TRBJ1-5; d_gene: TRBD1; abundance: .; CDR3aa: CASSQQGSNQPQHF; CDR3nt: TGTGCCAGCAGCCAACAGGGGAGCAATCAGCCCCAGCATTTT
v_gene: TRBV25-1; j_gene: TRBJ2-3; d_gene: TRBD2; abundance: .; CDR3aa: CASSDASGGLTDTQYF; CDR3nt: TGTGCCAGCAGTGACGCTAGCGGGGGCCTCACAGATACGCAGTATTTT
v_gene: TRBV5-1; j_gene: TRBJ1-2; d_gene: TRBD1; abundance: .; CDR3aa: CASSPDRGYGYTF; CDR3nt: TGCGCCAGCAGCCCGGACAGGGGCTATGGCTACACCTTC
v_gene: TRBV25-1; j_gene: TRBJ2-1; d_gene: TRBD2; abundance: .; CDR3aa: CASSDLAGGRPEQFF; CDR3nt: TGTGCCAGCAGTGACCTAGCGGGGGGGCGGCCTGAGCAGTTCTTC
v_gene: TRBV7-9; j_gene: TRBJ1-1; d_gene: TRBD1; abundance: .; CDR3aa: CASSFGWDRGNTEAFF; CDR3nt: TGTGCCAGCAGCTTCGGATGGGACAGGGGAAACACTGAAGCTTTCTTT
v_gene: TRBV19; j_gene: TRBJ1-1; d_gene: .; abundance: .; CDR3aa: CASSIGDGSNTEAFF; CDR3nt: TGTGCCAGTAGTATAGGGGACGGTAGTAACACTGAAGCTTTCTTT
v_gene: TRBV19; j_gene: TRBJ1-4; d_gene: .; abundance: once; CDR3aa: CASRLMGEKLFF; CDR3nt: TGTGCCAGTCGACTTATGGGGGAAAAACTGTTTTTT
v_gene: TRBV24-1; j_gene: TRBJ2-7; d_gene: .; abundance: .; CDR3aa: CATSDSDNYEQYF; CDR3nt: TGTGCCACCAGTGACTCGGACAACTACGAGCAGTACTTC
v_gene: TRBV28; j_gene: TRBJ2-3; d_gene: TRBD2; abundance: .; CDR3aa: CASIHSAGGLADTQYF; CDR3nt: TGTGCCAGCATCCACTCAGCGGGGGGGCTGGCAGATACGCAGTATTTT
v_gene: TRBV7-6; j_gene: TRBJ1-5; d_gene: .; abundance: .; CDR3aa: CASSLTTDQPQHF; CDR3nt: TGTGCCAGCAGCTTAACTACTGATCAGCCCCAGCATTTT
v_gene: TRBV5-1; j_gene: TRBJ1-1; d_gene: .; abundance: .; CDR3aa: CASSFSGENTEAFF; CDR3nt: TGCGCCAGCAGCTTTTCAGGGGAAAACACTGAAGCTTTCTTT
v_gene: TRBV12-5; j_gene: TRBJ1-6; d_gene: .; abundance: .; CDR3aa: CASGLVDSPLHF; CDR3nt: TGTGCTAGTGGTTTGGTGGACTCACCCCTCCACTTT
v_gene: TRBV2; j_gene: TRBJ1-1; d_gene: .; abundance: few; CDR3aa: CASSEQPNLNTEAFF; CDR3nt: TGTGCCAGCAGTGAACAGCCCAACTTAAACACTGAAGCTTTCTTT
v_gene: TRBV2; j_gene: TRBJ1-1; d_gene: .; abundance: .; CDR3aa: CASSGVRQAFF; CDR3nt: TGTGCCAGCAGTGGGGTAAGACAAGCTTTCTTT
v_gene: TRBV2; j_gene: TRBJ1-4; d_gene: .; abundance: .; CDR3aa: CASSGITPAGEKLFF; CDR3nt: TGTGCCAGCAGTGGAATTACCCCGGCCGGAGAAAAACTGTTTTTT
v_gene: TRBV30; j_gene: TRBJ2-7; d_gene: TRBD1; abundance: once; CDR3aa: CAWGTGDEQYF; CDR3nt: TGTGCCTGGGGAACAGGGGACGAGCAGTACTTC
v_gene: TRBV19; j_gene: TRBJ1-1; d_gene: .; abundance: .; CDR3aa: CASRRGSRGMDTEAFF; CDR3nt: TGTGCCAGCCGGAGGGGATCGAGGGGAATGGACACTGAAGCTTTCTTT
v_gene: TRBV14; j_gene: TRBJ1-6; d_gene: .; abundance: .; CDR3aa: CASSPRENSPLHF; CDR3nt: TGTGCCAGCAGCCCCAGGGAGAATTCACCCCTCCACTTT
v_gene: TRBV6-5; j_gene: TRBJ1-3; d_gene: .; abundance: .; CDR3aa: CASTGPGLGNTIYF; CDR3nt: TGTGCCAGCACCGGGCCAGGACTAGGAAACACCATATATTTT
v_gene: TRBV6-6; j_gene: TRBJ1-6; d_gene: TRBD1; abundance: .; CDR3aa: CASSYPGTENSPLHF; CDR3nt: TGTGCCAGCAGTTACCCCGGGACAGAAAATTCACCCCTCCACTTT
v_gene: TRBV10-1; j_gene: TRBJ2-7; d_gene: TRBD1; abundance: .; CDR3aa: CASSERADRGGHEQYF; CDR3nt: TGCGCCAGCAGTGAGAGAGCCGACAGGGGGGGCCACGAGCAGTACTTC
v_gene: TRBV18; j_gene: TRBJ1-6; d_gene: .; abundance: .; CDR3aa: CASSPPNRHDNSPLHF; CDR3nt: TGTGCCAGCTCACCTCCGAATCGGCATGATAATTCACCCCTCCACTTT
v_gene: TRBV7-9; j_gene: TRBJ1-4; d_gene: .; abundance: .; CDR3aa: CASSFAGQKIGANEKLFF; CDR3nt: TGTGCCAGCAGCTTTGCTGGACAGAAGATAGGGGCTAATGAAAAACTGTTTTTT
v_gene: TRBV29-1; j_gene: TRBJ1-2; d_gene: TRBD1; abundance: .; CDR3aa: CSVEGDRGGYTF; CDR3nt: TGCAGCGTTGAAGGAGACAGGGGTGGCTACACCTTC
v_gene: TRBV27; j_gene: TRBJ2-1; d_gene: .; abundance: once; CDR3aa: CASSFQNNEQFF; CDR3nt: TGTGCCAGCAGTTTTCAAAACAATGAGCAGTTCTTC
v_gene: TRBV6-1; j_gene: TRBJ1-1; d_gene: .; abundance: .; CDR3aa: CASSETGVSVTFF; CDR3nt: TGTGCCAGCAGTGAGACGGGGGTCAGTGTAACTTTCTTT
v_gene: TRBV19; j_gene: TRBJ1-1; d_gene: .; abundance: .; CDR3aa: CASRALVGGPKTEAFF; CDR3nt: TGTGCCAGTAGGGCACTGGTCGGGGGCCCCAAGACTGAAGCTTTCTTT
v_gene: TRBV28; j_gene: TRBJ1-6; d_gene: TRBD1; abundance: .; CDR3aa: CASSVGQGGLTYNSPLHF; CDR3nt: TGTGCCAGCAGTGTGGGACAGGGGGGGCTGACCTATAATTCACCCCTCCACTTT
v_gene: TRBV11-3; j_gene: TRBJ1-2; d_gene: .; abundance: .; CDR3aa: CASSLEGGGYTF; CDR3nt: TGTGCCAGCAGCTTAGAGGGGGGTGGCTACACCTTC
v_gene: TRBV5-3; j_gene: TRBJ1-4; d_gene: .; abundance: .; CDR3aa: CARSLACKGSATNEKLFF; CDR3nt: TGTGCCAGAAGCCTGGCCTGCAAGGGGTCCGCCACTAATGAAAAACTGTTTTTT
v_gene: TRBV7-9; j_gene: TRBJ2-2; d_gene: TRBD2; abundance: .; CDR3aa: CASTPPGLAGGTGELFF; CDR3nt: TGTGCCAGCACCCCCCCCGGACTAGCGGGGGGGACCGGGGAGCTGTTTTTT
v_gene: TRBV12-3/TRBV12-4; j_gene: TRBJ1-2; d_gene: .; abundance: .; CDR3aa: CASSLGAFVGYTF; CDR3nt: TGTGCCAGCAGTTTGGGCGCTTTTGTTGGCTACACCTTC
v_gene: TRBV18; j_gene: TRBJ2-5; d_gene: .; abundance: .; CDR3aa: CASSPNHLDAETQYF; CDR3nt: TGTGCCAGCTCACCCAACCACCTGGATGCGGAGACCCAGTACTTC
v_gene: TRBV30; j_gene: TRBJ1-4; d_gene: .; abundance: .; CDR3aa: CAWGENFRGKLFF; CDR3nt: TGTGCCTGGGGAGAGAATTTTCGGGGAAAACTGTTTTTT